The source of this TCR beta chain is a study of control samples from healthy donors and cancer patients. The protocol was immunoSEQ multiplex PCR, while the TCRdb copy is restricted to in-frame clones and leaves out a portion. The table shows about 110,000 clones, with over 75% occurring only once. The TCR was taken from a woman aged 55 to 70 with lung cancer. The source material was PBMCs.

The CDR3 region has the DNA TGTGCCAGCAGAGAGGACGGATGGGGCTACACCTTC. Translated: CASREDGWGYTF. V gene TRBV2 combines with J gene TRBJ1-2; D not certain. The CDR3 is 12 amino acids. The ends were cut back, 6 bases at V and 8 bases at J, with 13 bases in the middle. Germline values: CDR1 SNHLY, CDR2 FYNNEI.